Presented here are 17 T cell receptor beta chains from one specimen sequenced in a study of ipilimumab plus nivolumab after autologous stem cell transplantation. Some clones are missing from TCRdb's copy, which holds only in-frame ones; the method was immunoSEQ multiplex PCR. Among about 16,000 clones, approximately 71% were seen once, and the ten largest hold less than 25%. The specimen comprised PBMCs, sampled in a trial of ipilimumab plus nivolumab as post-transplant consolidation. These receptor sequences come from a male donor with diffuse large B-cell lymphoma.

The DNA of the CDR3 is TGTGCCAGCAGACGGGGGGACAGCACAGATACGCAGTATTTT. This translates into CASRRGDSTDTQYF. The gene calls are TRBV7-9 and TRBJ2-3; 7 nucleotides line up with TRBD2. The germline gives CDR1 SEHNR, CDR2 FQNEAQ (reference sequence). Trimming at V came to 6 bases and at J to 0 bases, leaving 3 bases not matched to a gene. The CDR3 is 14 amino acids.

The CDR3 spells CASSLEYRDLGEQYF. The CDR3 DNA follows: TGTGCCAGCAGCCTCGAGTACAGGGACCTGGGCGAGCAGTACTTC. This sequence joins TRBV4-2 and TRBJ2-7; tentative D call: TRBD1 (6 bases). CDR3 size: 15 residues. CDR1 LGHNA and CDR2 YNFKEQ come from the germline V gene. V lost 4 bases to trimming and J lost 6 bases, with 19 bases between them.

This chain joins TRBV29-1 and TRBJ2-1, with no clear D. In germline, CDR1 is SQVTM, CDR2 ANQGSEA. The V end was cut by 7 bases, the J end by 7 bases, with 11 bases between. This CDR3 is built from 11 residues. The CDR3 is CSGRGSNEQFF. CDR3 bases: TGCAGCGGGCGAGGTTCTAATGAGCAGTTCTTC.

In regard to this clone: The junction shows a germline mismatch at one end, possibly a read error. V is TRBV4-2 and J is TRBJ1-2; tentative D call: TRBD1 (5 bases). CDR1 and CDR2 (germline): LGHNA, YNFKEQ. The length of the CDR3 is 15 residues. The CDR3 loop is CASSLFAEGRPRENF. The CDR3 DNA reads TGTGCCAGCAGCTTATTCGCAGAGGGTAGGCCCAGGGAGAACTTC.

The chain combines TRBV11-2 with TRBJ2-5; 13 bases match TRBD2. With V trimmed by 5 bases and J by 4 bases, 13 bases remained unmatched. CDR3 size: 18 residues. The germline CDR1 and CDR2 sequences are SGHAT and FQNNGV. CDR3 nucleotides: TGTGCCAGCAGCCAAGGGGAGGGACTAGCGGGGATCGGAGAGACCCAGTACTTC. Translated, it gives CASSQGEGLAGIGETQYF.

Judged by abundance, this clone is medium-sized (0.01 to 0.1%). The chain is built from TRBV4-1 and TRBJ2-2, with unresolved D. Germline V gene sequence: CDR1 MGHRA, CDR2 YSYEKL. V lost 3 bases, J lost 8 bases, and 7 bases lay in between. The CDR3 loop spans 12 amino acids. The CDR3 here is CASSHQGGELFF. The CDR3, as DNA: TGCGCCAGCAGCCACCAAGGGGGGGAGCTGTTTTTT.

The CDR3 sequence is CSVEDGGDTQYF. For the CDR3, the DNA is TGCAGCGTTGAGGATGGCGGAGATACGCAGTATTTT. The rearrangement joins TRBV29-1 to TRBJ2-3, with D uncertain. V was pared by 3 bases and J by 5 bases, with 9 bases between. This CDR3 region has 12 residues. Germline loops: CDR1 SQVTM, CDR2 ANQGSEA.

The chain is built from TRBV19 and TRBJ1-2; 10 bases match TRBD1. The junction had 7 bases not matched to a gene; V was cut back by 7 bases and J by 2 bases. The CDR3 extends over 15 amino acids. Germline assignment: CDR1 LNHDA and CDR2 SQIVND (reference sequence). The CDR3 DNA is TGTGCCAGTACACTCGCGGGACAGGGGAACTATGGCTACACCTTC. Its translation: CASTLAGQGNYGYTF.

The V gene is TRBV5-6, the J gene TRBJ2-7, with 7 bases that match TRBD1. Trimming took 3 bases from V and 9 from J; bases not matched to a gene: 15. The CDR3 length is 15 residues. Germline loops: CDR1 SGHDT, CDR2 YYEEEE. CDR3: CASSSTPDRSGAQYF. DNA for the CDR3: TGTGCCAGCAGCTCGACCCCGGACAGGTCCGGAGCGCAGTACTTC.

This clone was seen at least ten times. The rearrangement joins TRBV7-9 to TRBJ2-3; TRBD2 matches 14 bases. CDR1 is SEHNR and CDR2 is FQNEAQ in the germline V gene (reference sequence). The CDR3 is made up of 16 amino acids. The V segment lost 2 bases and the J segment 5 bases; nucleotides outside the gene matches: 3. The CDR3 DNA is TGTGCCAGCAGCTTATTGACTAGCGGGGGGGGAGATACGCAGTATTTT. Its protein product is CASSLLTSGGGDTQYF. The full variable domain, with the rest looked up from reference TRBV7-9 and TRBJ2-3, is DTGVSQNPRHKITKRGQNVTFRCDPISEHNRLYWYRQTLGQGPEFLTYFQNEAQLEKSRLLSDRFSAERPKGSFSTLEIQRTEQGDSAMYLCASSLLTSGGGDTQYFGPGTRLTVL.

This clone was detected only once. The chain recombines TRBV19 with TRBJ1-2, with D tentatively TRBD1 (6 bases). Germline loops: CDR1 LNHDA, CDR2 SQIVND (reference sequence). Trimming removed 6 bases at V and 2 bases at J, with 13 bases between. The CDR3 spans 14 residues. The CDR3 DNA follows: TGTGCCAGTAGGAAGGACAGCCCGAACTATGGCTACACCTTC. Its protein is CASRKDSPNYGYTF.

The V and J genes are TRBV7-2 and TRBJ2-3, with TRBD2 matching over 12 bases. V dropped 1 base and J dropped 4; count of bases not matched to a gene: 9. The length of the CDR3 is 18 residues. Germline V lookup: CDR1 SGHTA, CDR2 FQGNSA. CDR3 coding DNA: TGTGCCAGCAGCTTAGTGGGACTAGCGGGTGGGGAGGCAGATACGCAGTATTTT. This gives the protein CASSLVGLAGGEADTQYF.

The CDR3, as DNA: TGTGCCAGCAGCCACACAGGGAACTATGGCTACACCTTC. It translates to CASSHTGNYGYTF. The rearrangement links TRBV14 to TRBJ1-2; perhaps TRBD1 as D (6 bases). Germline-derived CDR1 and CDR2 are SGHDN and FVKESK. V was clipped by 3 bases and J by 2 bases, with 7 bases between them. The CDR3 is 13 amino acids.

CDR3 DNA sequence: TGTGCCAGCAGCGTAGAGGGGTATAATTCACCCCTCCACTTT. Residues: CASSVEGYNSPLHF. The rearrangement links TRBV9 to TRBJ1-6; a weak D match, TRBD1 (5 bases). Looked up from germline, CDR1 is SGDLS and CDR2 is YYNGEE. The V end was cut by 0 bases, the J end by 4 bases, with 5 bases between. This CDR3 spans 14 amino acids.

This clone was seen a few times. Other DNA sequences of this sample code for an identical CDR3. The chain links TRBV6-4 to TRBJ2-1; the D gene is possibly TRBD1 (6 bases). The germline V gene encodes CDR1 MRHNA and CDR2 SNTAGT. Trimming took off 2 bases at V and 7 bases at J, with 12 bases between the two ends. The CDR3 runs 14 residues. The CDR3 reads CASSDRGLGNEQFF. The CDR3 coding sequence is TGTGCCAGCAGTGACAGGGGGTTAGGTAATGAGCAGTTCTTC.

This sequence joins TRBV5-1 and TRBJ1-1; the D is unclear. With 0 bases removed from V and 0 bases from J, the gap between germline ends came to 3 bases. Germline V gene sequence: CDR1 SGHRS, CDR2 YFSETQ. The CDR3 extends over 13 amino acids. CDR3 sequence reads: CASSLEVNTEAFF. In DNA, the CDR3 is TGCGCCAGCAGCTTGGAAGTGAACACTGAAGCTTTCTTT.

The rearrangement joins TRBV29-1 to TRBJ2-2; 8 bases agree with TRBD1. This CDR3 has 15 amino acids. Germline lookup yields CDR1 SQVTM and CDR2 ANQGSEA. V was clipped by 7 bases and J by 3 bases; unmatched bases: 10. The CDR3 DNA is TGCAGCGCCTCCCGACAGGGGCTAGACACCGGGGAGCTGTTTTTT. Translation: CSASRQGLDTGELFF.